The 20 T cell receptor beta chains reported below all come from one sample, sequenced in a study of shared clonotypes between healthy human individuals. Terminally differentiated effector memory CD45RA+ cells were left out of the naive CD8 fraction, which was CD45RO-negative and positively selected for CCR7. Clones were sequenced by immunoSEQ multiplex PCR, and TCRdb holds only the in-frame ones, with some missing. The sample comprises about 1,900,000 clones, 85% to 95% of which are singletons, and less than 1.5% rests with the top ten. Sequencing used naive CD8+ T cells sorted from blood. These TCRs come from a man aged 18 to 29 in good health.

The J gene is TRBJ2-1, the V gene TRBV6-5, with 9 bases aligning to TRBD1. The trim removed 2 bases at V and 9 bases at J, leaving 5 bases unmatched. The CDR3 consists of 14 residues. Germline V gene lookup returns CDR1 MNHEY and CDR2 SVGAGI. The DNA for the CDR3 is TGTGCCAGCAGTTACGGGACAGGGCTCACTGAGCAGTTCTTC. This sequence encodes CASSYGTGLTEQFF.

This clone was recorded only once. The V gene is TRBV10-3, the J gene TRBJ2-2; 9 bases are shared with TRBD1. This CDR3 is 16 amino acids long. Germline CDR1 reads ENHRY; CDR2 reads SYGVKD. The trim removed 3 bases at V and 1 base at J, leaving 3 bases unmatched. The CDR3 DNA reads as TGTGCCATCAGTGACCGGGACAGGGTGAACACCGGGGAGCTGTTTTTT. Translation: CAISDRDRVNTGELFF.

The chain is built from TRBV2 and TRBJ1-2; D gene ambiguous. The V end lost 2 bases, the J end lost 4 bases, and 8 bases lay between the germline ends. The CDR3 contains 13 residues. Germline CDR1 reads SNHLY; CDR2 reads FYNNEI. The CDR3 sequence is CASSESRGYGYTF. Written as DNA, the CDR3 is TGTGCCAGCAGTGAAAGCCGGGGCTATGGCTACACCTTC. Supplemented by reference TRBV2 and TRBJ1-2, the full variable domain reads EPEVTQTPSHQVTQMGQEVILRCVPISNHLYFYWYRQILGQKVEFLVSFYNNEISEKSEIFDDQFSVERPDGSNFTLKIRSTKLEDSAMYFCASSESRGYGYTFGSGTRLTVV.

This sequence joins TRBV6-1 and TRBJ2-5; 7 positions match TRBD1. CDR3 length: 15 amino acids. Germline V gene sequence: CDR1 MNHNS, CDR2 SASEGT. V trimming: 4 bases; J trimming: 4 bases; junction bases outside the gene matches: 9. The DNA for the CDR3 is TGTGCCAGCAGTGCGCCGACAGGGTTTGGAGAGACCCAGTACTTC. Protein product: CASSAPTGFGETQYF.

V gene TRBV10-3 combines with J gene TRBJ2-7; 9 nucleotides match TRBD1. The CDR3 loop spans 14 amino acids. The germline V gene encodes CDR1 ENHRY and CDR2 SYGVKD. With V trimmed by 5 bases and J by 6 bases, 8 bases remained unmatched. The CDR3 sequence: CAISPWDRVGEQYF. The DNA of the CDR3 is TGTGCCATCAGTCCCTGGGACAGGGTTGGCGAGCAGTACTTC.

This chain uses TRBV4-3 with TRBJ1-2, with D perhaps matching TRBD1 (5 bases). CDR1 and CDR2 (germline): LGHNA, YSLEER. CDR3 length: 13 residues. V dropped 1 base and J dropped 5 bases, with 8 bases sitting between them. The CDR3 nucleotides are TGCGCCAGCAGCCAAGGGGACCTTTATGGCTACACCTTC. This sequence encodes CASSQGDLYGYTF.

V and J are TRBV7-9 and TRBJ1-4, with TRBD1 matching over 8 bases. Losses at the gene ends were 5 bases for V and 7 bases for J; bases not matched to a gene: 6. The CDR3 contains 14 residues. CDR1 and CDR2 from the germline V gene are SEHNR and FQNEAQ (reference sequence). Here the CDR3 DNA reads TGTGCCAGCAGCCCAACAGGGGGAGGTGAAAAACTGTTTTTT. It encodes CASSPTGGGEKLFF.

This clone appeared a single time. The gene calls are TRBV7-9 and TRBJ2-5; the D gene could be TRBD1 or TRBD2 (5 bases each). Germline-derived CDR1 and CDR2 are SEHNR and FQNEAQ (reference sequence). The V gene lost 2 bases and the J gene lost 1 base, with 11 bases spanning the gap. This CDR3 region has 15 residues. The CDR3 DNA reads TGTGCCAGCAGCTTACCCCGGGACGGCCAAGAGACCCAGTACTTC. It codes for CASSLPRDGQETQYF. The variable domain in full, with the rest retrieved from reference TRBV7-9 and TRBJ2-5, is DTGVSQNPRHKITKRGQNVTFRCDPISEHNRLYWYRQTLGQGPEFLTYFQNEAQLEKSRLLSDRFSAERPKGSFSTLEIQRTEQGDSAMYLCASSLPRDGQETQYFGPGTRLLVL.

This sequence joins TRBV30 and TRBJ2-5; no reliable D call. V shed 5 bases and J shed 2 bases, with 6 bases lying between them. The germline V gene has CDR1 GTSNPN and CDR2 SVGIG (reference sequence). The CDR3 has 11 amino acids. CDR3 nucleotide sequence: TGTGCCTGGGATGATCAAGAGACCCAGTACTTC. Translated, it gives CAWDDQETQYF.

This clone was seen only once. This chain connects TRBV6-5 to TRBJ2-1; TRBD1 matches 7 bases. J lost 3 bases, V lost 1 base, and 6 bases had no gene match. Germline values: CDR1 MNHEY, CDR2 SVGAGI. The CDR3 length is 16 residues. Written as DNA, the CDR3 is TGTGCCAGCAGTTACTACGGACAGGCCCTCTACAATGAGCAGTTCTTC. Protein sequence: CASSYYGQALYNEQFF.

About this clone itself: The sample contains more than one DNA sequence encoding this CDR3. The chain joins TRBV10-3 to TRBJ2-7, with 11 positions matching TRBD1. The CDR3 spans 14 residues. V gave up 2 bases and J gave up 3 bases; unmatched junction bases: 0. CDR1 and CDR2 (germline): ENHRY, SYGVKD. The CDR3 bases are TGTGCCATCAGTGAGGGGACAGGGGGCTACGAGCAGTACTTC. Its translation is CAISEGTGGYEQYF.

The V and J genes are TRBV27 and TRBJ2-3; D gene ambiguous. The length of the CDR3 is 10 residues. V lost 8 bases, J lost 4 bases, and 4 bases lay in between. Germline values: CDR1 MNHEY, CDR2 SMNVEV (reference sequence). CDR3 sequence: CASFSDTQYF. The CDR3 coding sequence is TGTGCCAGCTTCTCAGATACGCAGTATTTT.

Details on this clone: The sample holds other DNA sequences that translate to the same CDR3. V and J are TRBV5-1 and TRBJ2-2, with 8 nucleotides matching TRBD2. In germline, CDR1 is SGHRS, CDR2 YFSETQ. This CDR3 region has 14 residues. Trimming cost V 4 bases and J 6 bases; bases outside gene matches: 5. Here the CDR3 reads CASSLGGAPGELFF. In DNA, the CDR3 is TGCGCCAGCAGCCTCGGGGGGGCCCCCGGGGAGCTGTTTTTT.

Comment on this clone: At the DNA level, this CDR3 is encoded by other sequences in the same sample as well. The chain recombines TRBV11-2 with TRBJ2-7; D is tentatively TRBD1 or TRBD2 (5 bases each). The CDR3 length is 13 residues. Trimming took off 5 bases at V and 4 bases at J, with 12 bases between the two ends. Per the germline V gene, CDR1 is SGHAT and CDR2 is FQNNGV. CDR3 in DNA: TGTGCCAGCAGCCCCGGGACGGGGTACGAGCAGTACTTC. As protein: CASSPGTGYEQYF.

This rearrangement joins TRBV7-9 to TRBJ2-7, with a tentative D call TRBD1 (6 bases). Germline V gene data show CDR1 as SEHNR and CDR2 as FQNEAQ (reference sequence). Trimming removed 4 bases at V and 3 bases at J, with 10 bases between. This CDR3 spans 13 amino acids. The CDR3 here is CASSSDRFYEQYF. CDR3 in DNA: TGTGCCAGCAGCTCGGACAGATTCTACGAGCAGTACTTC.

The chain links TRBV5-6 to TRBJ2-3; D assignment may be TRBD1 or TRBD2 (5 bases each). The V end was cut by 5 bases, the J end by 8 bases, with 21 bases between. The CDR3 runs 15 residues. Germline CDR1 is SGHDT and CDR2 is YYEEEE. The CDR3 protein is CASSFELGDQGTQYF. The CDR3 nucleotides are TGTGCCAGCAGTTTCGAACTAGGGGATCAGGGTACGCAGTATTTT.

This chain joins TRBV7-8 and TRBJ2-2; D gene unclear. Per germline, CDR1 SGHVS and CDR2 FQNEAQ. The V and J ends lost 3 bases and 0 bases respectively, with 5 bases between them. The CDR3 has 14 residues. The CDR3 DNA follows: TGTGCCAGCAGCTTTTCCCCGAACACCGGGGAGCTGTTTTTT. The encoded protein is CASSFSPNTGELFF.

The CDR3 sequence: CASSLGLAATYEQYF. As DNA, the CDR3 is TGTGCCAGCAGCTTGGGACTAGCGGCGACCTACGAGCAGTACTTC. The chain carries TRBV5-5 and TRBJ2-7; TRBD2 aligns across 9 bases. Germline loops: CDR1 SGHKS, CDR2 YYEKEE (reference sequence). The CDR3 length is 15 residues. V lost 0 bases to trimming and J lost 2 bases; unmatched junction nucleotides: 3.

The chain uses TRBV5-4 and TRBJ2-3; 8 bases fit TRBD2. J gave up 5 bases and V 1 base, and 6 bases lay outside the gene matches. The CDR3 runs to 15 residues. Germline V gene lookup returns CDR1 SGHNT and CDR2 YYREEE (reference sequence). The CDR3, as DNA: TGTGCCAGCAGCTTGAACGGGGGGGCCCAAGATACGCAGTATTTT. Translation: CASSLNGGAQDTQYF.

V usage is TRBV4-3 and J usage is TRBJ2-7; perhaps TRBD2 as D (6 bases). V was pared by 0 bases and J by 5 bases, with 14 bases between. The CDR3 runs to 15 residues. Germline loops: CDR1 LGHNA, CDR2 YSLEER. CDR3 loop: CASSQDTGRSDEQYF. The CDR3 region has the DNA TGCGCCAGCAGCCAAGATACCGGGAGAAGCGACGAGCAGTACTTC.